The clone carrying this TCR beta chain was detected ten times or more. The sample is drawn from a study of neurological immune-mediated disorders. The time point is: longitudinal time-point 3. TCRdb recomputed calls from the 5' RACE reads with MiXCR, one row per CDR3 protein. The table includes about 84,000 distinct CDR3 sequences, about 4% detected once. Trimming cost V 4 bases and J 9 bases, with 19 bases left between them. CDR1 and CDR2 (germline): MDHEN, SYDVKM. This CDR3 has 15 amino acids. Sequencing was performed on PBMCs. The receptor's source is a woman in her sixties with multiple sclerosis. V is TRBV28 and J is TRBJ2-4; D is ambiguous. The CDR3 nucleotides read TGTGCCAGCAGTTCCTCCCGACAATTTTTAAGCATTCAGTACTTC. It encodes CASSSSRQFLSIQYF.